This T cell receptor beta chain was identified in a study of T cells in localized non-small cell lung cancer (dated by TCRdb to the early 2020s). With respect to the entire study: T cell repertoires of 200 to 250 early-stage NSCLC patients were analyzed, with tumors being compared against uninvolved tumor-adjacent lungs. The cohort consisted of 236 treatment-naive NSCLC patients whose localized lung tumors had been resected. The mean age of the NSCLC patients was about 67 years, with about 130 men and 100 to 110 women. Results the study describes overall, beyond this receptor: Of the top 100 tumor clones, a median of roughly 53 were detected in paired uninvolved adjacent lung; about 26 were also among that lung's top 100. Because the study design was exploratory, TCR variables were selected using unadjusted p-values without false-discovery rate correction. Longer overall survival was associated with higher T cell density in blood, whereas shorter survival was associated with higher clonality in adjacent lung. Uninvolved tumor-adjacent lung showed the highest T cell clonality, higher than tumor, which suggests more focused antigenic responses in the uninvolved tumor-adjacent lung. Because multi-region sequencing of the tumors was not done, intratumor heterogeneity could not be ruled out.

At diagnosis, peripheral blood, uninvolved tumor-adjacent lung and tumor were collected and were preserved as a mix of fresh-frozen and FFPE material. For TCR repertoire profiling, blood samples were analyzed in the form of peripheral blood mononuclear cells. This clone qualifies as medium-sized (0.01 to 0.1%). Its antigen is unknown. The record has no base qualities; no much larger clone is one base away. TCR beta CDR3 regions were sequenced from DNA using the immunoSEQ Assay. Per the source publication's procedure: T cell density was computed as TCR beta template counts normalized to usable DNA estimated by amplifying housekeeping genes. Using the preseqR package, richness was estimated by extrapolating to 120,000 templates for tissue samples and 400,000 templates for PBMC samples. Clonality was defined by subtracting Pielou's evenness from one. Tissue-enriched TCRs were identified through differential abundance testing performed on productive amino-acid clonotypes, with a minimum total count of 5 and an alpha of 0.1. The Jaccard Index and the Morisita Overlap Index were used to measure how much the repertoires overlapped between compartments. GLIPH clustered TCR beta CDR3s with public tetramer-defined viral CDR3s; viral motifs required at least three viral sequences plus V-gene enrichment. Held by TCRdb, this immuneACCESS table contains in-frame sequences only and omits some clones. Under half of the omission traces to an unresolved V gene where checked; the cause of the rest is unknown. D and trimming were read from the DNA, whereas the V and J calls and clone size are those reported in that table. Across this sample there are roughly 50,000 clones, with about 85% seen only once. The top ten clones comprise 20% of the sample.

The CDR3 measures 15 amino acids from cysteine to phenylalanine. Just the 45-base CDR3 DNA is kept, in frame starting at base 1. V drops 3 bases and J drops 1 base, leaving 9 bases in between. The CDR1 and CDR2 encoded by the germline V gene are SGHTA and FQGNSA. The sample here was peripheral blood, taken before any cancer treatment. The rearranged segments are TRBV7-2 and TRBJ2-2, with TRBD1 as a weak D call on 6 bases. The TCR originated in a female donor at least 60 years old with stage II squamous cell lung carcinoma. The base sequence is TGTGCCAGCAGCTTTCAGACAGGGAACACCGGGGAGCTGTTTTTT. Translated, this gives CASSFQTGNTGELFF. With all but the CDR3 taken from the reference TRBV7-2 and TRBJ2-2 genes, the full variable domain is: GAGVSQSPSNKVTEKGKDVELRCDPISGHTALYWYRQSLGQGLEFLIYFQGNSAPDKSGLPSDRFSAERTGGSVSTLTIQRTQQEDSAVYLCASSFQTGNTGELFFGEGSRLTVL.